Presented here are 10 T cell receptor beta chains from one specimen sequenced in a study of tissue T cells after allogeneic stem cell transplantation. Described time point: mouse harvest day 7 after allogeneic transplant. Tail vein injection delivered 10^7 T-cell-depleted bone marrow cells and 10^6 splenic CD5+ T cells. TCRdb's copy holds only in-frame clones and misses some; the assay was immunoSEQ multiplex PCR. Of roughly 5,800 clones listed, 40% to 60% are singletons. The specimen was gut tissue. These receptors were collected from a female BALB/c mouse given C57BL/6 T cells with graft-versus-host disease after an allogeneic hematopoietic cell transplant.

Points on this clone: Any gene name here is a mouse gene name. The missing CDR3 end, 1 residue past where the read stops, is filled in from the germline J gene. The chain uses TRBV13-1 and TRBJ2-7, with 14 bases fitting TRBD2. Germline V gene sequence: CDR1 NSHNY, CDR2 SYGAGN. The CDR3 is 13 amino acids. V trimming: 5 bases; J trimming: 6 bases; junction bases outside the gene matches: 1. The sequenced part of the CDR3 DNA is TGTGCCAGCAGAGGGACTGGGGGGGCTGAACAGTAC. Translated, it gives CASRGTGGAEQY. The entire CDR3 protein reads CASRGTGGAEQYF.

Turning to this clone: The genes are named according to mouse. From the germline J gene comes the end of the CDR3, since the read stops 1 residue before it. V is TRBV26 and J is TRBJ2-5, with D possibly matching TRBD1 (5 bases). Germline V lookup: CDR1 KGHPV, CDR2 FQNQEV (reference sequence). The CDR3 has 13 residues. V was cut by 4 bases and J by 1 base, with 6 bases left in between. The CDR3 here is CASSRTYQDTQYF. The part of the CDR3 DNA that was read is TGTGCCAGCAGTCGGACATACCAAGACACCCAGTAC.

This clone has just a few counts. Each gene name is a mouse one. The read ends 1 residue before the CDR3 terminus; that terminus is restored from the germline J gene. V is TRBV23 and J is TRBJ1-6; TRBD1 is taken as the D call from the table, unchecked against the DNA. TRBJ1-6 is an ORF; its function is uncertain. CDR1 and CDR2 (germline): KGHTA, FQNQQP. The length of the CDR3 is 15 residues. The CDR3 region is CSSSQGQGGNSPLYF. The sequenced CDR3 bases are TGCTCCAGCAGTCAAGGACAGGGGGGGAATTCGCCCCTCTAC.

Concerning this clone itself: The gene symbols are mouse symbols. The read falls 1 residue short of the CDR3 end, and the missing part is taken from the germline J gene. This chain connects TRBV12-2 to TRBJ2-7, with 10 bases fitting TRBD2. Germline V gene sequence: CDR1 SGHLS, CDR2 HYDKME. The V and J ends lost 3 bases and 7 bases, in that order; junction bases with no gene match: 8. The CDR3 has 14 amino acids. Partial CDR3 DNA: TGTGCCAGCTCTTTGACTGGGGGGCGCGAGGAACAGTAC. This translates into CASSLTGGREEQY. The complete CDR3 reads CASSLTGGREEQYF.

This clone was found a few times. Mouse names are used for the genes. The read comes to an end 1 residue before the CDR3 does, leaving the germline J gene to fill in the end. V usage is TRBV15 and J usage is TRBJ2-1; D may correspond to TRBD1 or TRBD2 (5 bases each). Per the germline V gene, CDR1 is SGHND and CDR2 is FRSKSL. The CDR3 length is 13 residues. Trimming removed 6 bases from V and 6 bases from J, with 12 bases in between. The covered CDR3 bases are TGTGCCAGCAGGCCGGGGGAGAGTGCTGAGCAGTTC. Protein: CASRPGESAEQF. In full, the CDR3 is CASRPGESAEQFF.

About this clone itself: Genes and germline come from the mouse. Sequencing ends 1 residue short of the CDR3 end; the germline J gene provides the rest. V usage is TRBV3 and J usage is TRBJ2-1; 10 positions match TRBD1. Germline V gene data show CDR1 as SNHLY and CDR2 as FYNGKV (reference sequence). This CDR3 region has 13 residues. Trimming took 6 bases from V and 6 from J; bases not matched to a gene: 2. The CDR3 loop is CASRGQGFAEQFF. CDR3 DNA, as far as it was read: TGTGCCAGCAGGGGACAGGGGTTTGCTGAGCAGTTC.

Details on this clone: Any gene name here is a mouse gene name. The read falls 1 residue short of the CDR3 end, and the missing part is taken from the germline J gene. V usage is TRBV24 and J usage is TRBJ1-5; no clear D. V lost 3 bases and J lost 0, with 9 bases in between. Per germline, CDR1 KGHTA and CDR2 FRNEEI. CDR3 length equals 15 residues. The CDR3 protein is CASSLGRLNNQAPLF. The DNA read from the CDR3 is TGTGCCAGCAGTCTTGGCAGACTTAACAACCAGGCTCCGCTT.

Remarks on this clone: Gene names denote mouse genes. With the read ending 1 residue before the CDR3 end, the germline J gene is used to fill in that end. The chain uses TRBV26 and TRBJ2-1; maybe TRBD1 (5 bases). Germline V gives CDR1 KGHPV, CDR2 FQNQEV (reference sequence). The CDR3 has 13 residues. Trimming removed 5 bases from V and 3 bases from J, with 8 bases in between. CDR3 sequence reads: CASSAGFYAEQFF. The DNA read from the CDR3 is TGTGCCAGCAGTGCAGGGTTCTATGCTGAGCAGTTC.

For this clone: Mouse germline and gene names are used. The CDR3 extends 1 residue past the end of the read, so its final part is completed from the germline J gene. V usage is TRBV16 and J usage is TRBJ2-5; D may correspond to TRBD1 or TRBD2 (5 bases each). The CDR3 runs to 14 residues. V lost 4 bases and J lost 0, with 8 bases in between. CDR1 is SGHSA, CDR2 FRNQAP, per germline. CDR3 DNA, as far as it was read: TGTGCAAGCAGCTACCGGGACAACCAAGACACCCAGTAC. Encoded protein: CASSYRDNQDTQY. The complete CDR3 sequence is CASSYRDNQDTQYF.

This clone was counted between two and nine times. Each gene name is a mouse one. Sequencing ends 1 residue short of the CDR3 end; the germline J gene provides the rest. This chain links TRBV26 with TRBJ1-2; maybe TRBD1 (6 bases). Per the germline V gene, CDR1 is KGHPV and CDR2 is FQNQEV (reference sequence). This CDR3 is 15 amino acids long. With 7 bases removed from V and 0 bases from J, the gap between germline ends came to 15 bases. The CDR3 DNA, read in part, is TGTGCCAGCAAGCGGCGGGACATTGCAAACTCCGACTACACC. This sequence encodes CASKRRDIANSDYT. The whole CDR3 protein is CASKRRDIANSDYTF.